These 19 T cell receptor beta chains came from one sample sequenced in a study of T cells in Graves' hyperthyroidism and ophthalmopathy. RNA transcripts served as the template for amplifying TCR beta CDR3 regions. The HTBI primer set drove a first-round RT-PCR of the TCR CDR3. MiXCR, applied by TCRdb to the multiplex PCR reads, yields one record per CDR3 protein. The repertoire has 660,000 or so distinct CDR3 sequences, around 21% of them found once; the top ten carry more than 30%. The sequenced sample consisted of blood. The receptors come from a man aged 30 to 39 with Graves' ophthalmopathy.

This clonotype occurred many times. V usage is TRBV3-1 and J usage is TRBJ2-3; D is perhaps TRBD2 (6 bases). Germline lookup yields CDR1 LGHDT and CDR2 YNNKEL (reference sequence). The CDR3 runs to 17 residues. V was clipped by 2 bases and J by 0 bases, with 15 bases between them. The CDR3 loop is CASSQLLGGPSTDTQYF. The CDR3 nucleotides read TGTGCCAGCAGCCAACTCCTCGGAGGGCCCAGCACAGATACGCAGTATTTT.

This clonotype has more than one count but fewer than ten. The chain recombines TRBV4-3 with TRBJ2-4, with 7 bases matching TRBD2. Germline CDR1 reads LGHNA; CDR2 reads YSLEER. CDR3 size: 15 residues. The junction had 11 bases not matched to a gene; V was cut back by 0 bases and J by 12 bases. This chain's CDR3 is CASSQDLDPSGYQYF. As DNA, the CDR3 is TGCGCCAGCAGCCAAGACCTCGATCCTAGCGGATATCAGTACTTC.

V and J are TRBV4-1 and TRBJ2-5, with D perhaps TRBD1 or TRBD2 (5 bases each). CDR1 and CDR2 from the germline V gene are MGHRA and YSYEKL. The V gene lost 1 base and the J gene lost 7 bases, with 16 bases spanning the gap. The CDR3 spans 15 residues. CDR3 loop: CASSQVGRGLGTQYF. In nucleotides, the CDR3 is TGCGCCAGCAGCCAAGTGGGACGGGGATTGGGGACCCAGTACTTC.

This clonotype was detected only a few times. This rearrangement joins TRBV3-1 to TRBJ2-3; D perhaps matches TRBD1 (6 bases). Trimming took off 3 bases at V and 6 bases at J, with 22 bases between the two ends. The CDR3 length is 17 residues. Germline V lookup: CDR1 LGHDT, CDR2 YNNKEL (reference sequence). The CDR3 loop reads CASSHPIWGPGRDTQYF. As DNA, the CDR3 is TGTGCCAGCAGCCATCCAATATGGGGGCCTGGAAGGGATACGCAGTATTTT.

In its sample, this clonotype was seen many times. The chain is built from TRBV6-1 and TRBJ2-1; 7 nucleotides match TRBD2. The CDR3 runs 15 residues. J was trimmed by 4 bases and V by 3 bases; bases with no gene match: 6. CDR1 is MNHNS, CDR2 SASEGT, per germline. This chain's CDR3 is CASSDTGGGYNEQFF. As DNA, the CDR3 is TGTGCCAGCAGTGATACGGGAGGAGGGTACAATGAGCAGTTCTTC.

This chain links TRBV20-1 with TRBJ1-5; D is perhaps TRBD1 (5 bases). V dropped 0 bases and J dropped 5 bases, with 11 bases sitting between them. Germline V gives CDR1 DFQATT, CDR2 SNEGSKA (reference sequence). This CDR3 comprises 14 residues. CDR3 protein: CSAREREGYQPQHF. The DNA for the CDR3 is TGCAGTGCTAGAGAGAGGGAGGGGTATCAGCCCCAGCATTTT.

This clonotype has more than one count but fewer than ten. The chain carries TRBV5-1 and TRBJ2-3; a weak D match, TRBD1 (5 bases). Germline V gene data show CDR1 as SGHRS and CDR2 as YFSETQ. Between the trimmed V and J ends, which lost 3 bases and 6 bases, there was a span of 14 bases. The CDR3 runs 14 residues. For the CDR3, the DNA is TGCGCCAGCAGCTCCTCAGGGAAATCGGATACGCAGTATTTT. Its translation is CASSSSGKSDTQYF.

This clonotype showed up just a few times. The chain recombines TRBV11-2 with TRBJ2-7, with TRBD2 identical over 11 bases. The V segment lost 6 bases and the J segment 1 base; nucleotides outside the gene matches: 8. This CDR3 is built from 16 residues. Germline CDR1 is SGHAT and CDR2 is FQNNGV. The CDR3 region is CASSYASGRSSYEQYF. The CDR3, as DNA: TGTGCCAGCAGTTACGCTAGCGGGAGGTCTTCCTACGAGCAGTACTTC. The variable domain in full, with the rest retrieved from reference TRBV11-2 and TRBJ2-7, is EAGVAQSPRYKIIEKRQSVAFWCNPISGHATLYWYQQILGQGPKLLIQFQNNGVVDDSQLPKDRFSAERLKGVDSTLKIQPAKLEDSAVYLCASSYASGRSSYEQYFGPGTRLTVT.

This clonotype has more than one count but fewer than ten. The chain uses TRBV5-6 and TRBJ1-5; perhaps TRBD1 as D (6 bases). Trimming cost V 4 bases and J 8 bases, with 10 bases left between them. In germline, CDR1 is SGHDT, CDR2 YYEEEE. The CDR3 loop spans 12 amino acids. Here the CDR3 DNA reads TGTGCCAGCAGCGTGGGACACGAGCCCCAGCATTTT. Protein: CASSVGHEPQHF.

The V gene is TRBV4-1, the J gene TRBJ2-3; 12 nucleotides agree with TRBD1. Germline V lookup: CDR1 MGHRA, CDR2 YSYEKL. The CDR3 runs to 17 residues. The V segment lost 4 bases and the J segment 2 bases; nucleotides outside the gene matches: 7. The CDR3 DNA reads as TGCGCCAGCAGCCGCCAACCGGGACAGGGGGCCACAGATACGCAGTATTTT. It codes for CASSRQPGQGATDTQYF.

Of note for this clonotype: Possible read error: a much larger clone is one base away. V usage is TRBV20-1 and J usage is TRBJ1-5; perhaps TRBD1 as D (5 bases). V was clipped by 0 bases and J by 9 bases, with 15 bases between them. Germline loops: CDR1 DFQATT, CDR2 SNEGSKA (reference sequence). The CDR3 runs 14 residues. The CDR3, as DNA: TGCAGTGCTAGAGATTTGGGGCCACTACGGCCCCAGCATTTT. It encodes CSARDLGPLRPQHF.

This clonotype was recorded at least ten times. The rearrangement links TRBV28 to TRBJ2-3; the D gene is possibly TRBD2 (6 bases). The CDR3 length is 15 residues. V lost 5 bases, J lost 0 bases, and 12 bases lay in between. Germline CDR1 and CDR2: MDHEN and SYDVKM. DNA for the CDR3: TGTGCCAGCAGTCCGGGGGTCTCTAGCACAGATACGCAGTATTTT. This codes for CASSPGVSSTDTQYF.

This clonotype has a handful of counts. This chain joins TRBV9 and TRBJ2-1; 7 bases are shared with TRBD1. CDR3 length equals 14 residues. CDR1 and CDR2 (germline): SGDLS, YYNGEE. The CDR3 loop reads CASGGHFSYNEQFF. CDR3 coding DNA: TGTGCTTCAGGGGGACATTTCTCCTACAATGAGCAGTTCTTC.

This clonotype was recorded a few times. The rearrangement links TRBV7-8 to TRBJ2-7, with 9 bases fitting TRBD1. This CDR3 comprises 15 residues. CDR1 and CDR2 from the germline V gene are SGHVS and FQNEAQ. V lost 4 bases to trimming and J lost 7 bases; unmatched junction nucleotides: 11. The DNA for the CDR3 is TGTGCCAGCAGCTCAAAGCGGGACAGGGAATGGGAGCAGTACTTC. Residues: CASSSKRDREWEQYF.

This clonotype has just a few counts. CDR3 region: CASSEKGRQETQYF. Here the CDR3 DNA reads TGCGCCAGCAGTGAGAAGGGGCGGCAAGAGACCCAGTACTTC. V is TRBV10-1 and J is TRBJ2-5, with a weak D call TRBD1 (5 bases). The CDR3 sequence is 14 residues long. Trimming stripped 2 bases from V and 2 bases from J, with 9 bases between. Germline CDR1 and CDR2: WNHNN and SYGVQD (reference sequence).

J is TRBJ2-7 and V is TRBV6-2 or TRBV6-3; 9 bases fit TRBD1. This CDR3 is 15 amino acids long. CDR1 and CDR2 (germline): MNHEY, SVGEGT. After removal of 6 bases from V and 6 bases from J, the junction contained 12 bases not matched to a gene. CDR3 bases: TGTGCCAGCAGACGTGCGGGACAGGGTAATGGCGAGCAGTACTTC. Translation: CASRRAGQGNGEQYF.

V and J are TRBV7-2 and TRBJ1-4; possibly TRBD1 for D (5 bases). The CDR3 has 14 residues. CDR1 is SGHTA, CDR2 FQGNSA, per germline. V was clipped by 0 bases and J by 7 bases, with 9 bases between them. In nucleotides, the CDR3 is TGTGCCAGCAGCTTAGCCAGGGAGATTGAAAAACTGTTTTTT. This translates into CASSLAREIEKLFF.

The table lists this clonotype with many counts. The chain recombines TRBV28 with TRBJ1-4, with 11 bases matching TRBD1. The CDR3 sequence is 15 residues long. Germline loops: CDR1 MDHEN, CDR2 SYDVKM. J gave up 6 bases and V 7 bases, and 7 bases lay outside the gene matches. The CDR3 DNA follows: TGTGCCAGCAATCCGGACAGGGGGCGGGATGAAAAACTGTTTTTT. It is translated as CASNPDRGRDEKLFF.

The rearrangement joins TRBV28 to TRBJ1-2; D remains ambiguous. With 10 bases removed from V and 2 bases from J, the gap between germline ends came to 11 bases. This CDR3 has 12 residues. CDR1 is MDHEN, CDR2 SYDVKM, per germline. The CDR3 DNA reads TGTGCCAACTCGGACGGAAACTATGGCTACACCTTC. Amino acid sequence: CANSDGNYGYTF.